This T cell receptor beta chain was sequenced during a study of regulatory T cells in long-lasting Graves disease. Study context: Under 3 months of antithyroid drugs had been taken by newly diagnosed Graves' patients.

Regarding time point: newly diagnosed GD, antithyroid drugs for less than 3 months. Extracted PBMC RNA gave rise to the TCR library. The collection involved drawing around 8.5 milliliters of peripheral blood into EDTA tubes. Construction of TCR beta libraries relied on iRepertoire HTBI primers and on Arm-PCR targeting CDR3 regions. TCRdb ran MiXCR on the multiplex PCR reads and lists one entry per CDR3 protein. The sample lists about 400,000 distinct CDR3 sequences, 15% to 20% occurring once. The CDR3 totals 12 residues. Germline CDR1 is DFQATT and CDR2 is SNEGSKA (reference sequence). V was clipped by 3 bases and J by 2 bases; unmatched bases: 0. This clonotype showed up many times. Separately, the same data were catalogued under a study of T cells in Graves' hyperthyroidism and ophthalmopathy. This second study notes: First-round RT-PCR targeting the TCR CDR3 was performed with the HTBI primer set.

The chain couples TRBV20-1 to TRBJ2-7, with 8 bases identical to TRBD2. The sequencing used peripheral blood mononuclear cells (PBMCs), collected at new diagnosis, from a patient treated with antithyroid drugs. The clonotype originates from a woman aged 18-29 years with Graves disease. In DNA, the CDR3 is TGCAGTGCTAGCGGGGGGGCCTACGAGCAGTACTTC. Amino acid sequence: CSASGGAYEQYF.